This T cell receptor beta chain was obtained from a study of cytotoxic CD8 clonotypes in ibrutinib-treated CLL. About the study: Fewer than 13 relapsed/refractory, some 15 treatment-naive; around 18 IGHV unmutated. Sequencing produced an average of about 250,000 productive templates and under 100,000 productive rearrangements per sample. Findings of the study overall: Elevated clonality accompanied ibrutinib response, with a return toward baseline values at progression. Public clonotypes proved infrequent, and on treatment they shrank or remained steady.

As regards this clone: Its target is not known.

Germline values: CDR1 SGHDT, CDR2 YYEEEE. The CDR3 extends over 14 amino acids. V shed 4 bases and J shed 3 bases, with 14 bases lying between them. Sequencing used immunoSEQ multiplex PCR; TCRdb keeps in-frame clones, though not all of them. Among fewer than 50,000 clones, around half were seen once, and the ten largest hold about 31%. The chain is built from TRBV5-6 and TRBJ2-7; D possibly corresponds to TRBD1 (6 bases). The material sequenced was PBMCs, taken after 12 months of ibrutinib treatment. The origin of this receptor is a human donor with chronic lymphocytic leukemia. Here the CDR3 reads CASSVGAQDYEQYF. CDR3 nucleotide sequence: TGTGCCAGCAGCGTGGGGGCGCAGGACTACGAGCAGTACTTC.